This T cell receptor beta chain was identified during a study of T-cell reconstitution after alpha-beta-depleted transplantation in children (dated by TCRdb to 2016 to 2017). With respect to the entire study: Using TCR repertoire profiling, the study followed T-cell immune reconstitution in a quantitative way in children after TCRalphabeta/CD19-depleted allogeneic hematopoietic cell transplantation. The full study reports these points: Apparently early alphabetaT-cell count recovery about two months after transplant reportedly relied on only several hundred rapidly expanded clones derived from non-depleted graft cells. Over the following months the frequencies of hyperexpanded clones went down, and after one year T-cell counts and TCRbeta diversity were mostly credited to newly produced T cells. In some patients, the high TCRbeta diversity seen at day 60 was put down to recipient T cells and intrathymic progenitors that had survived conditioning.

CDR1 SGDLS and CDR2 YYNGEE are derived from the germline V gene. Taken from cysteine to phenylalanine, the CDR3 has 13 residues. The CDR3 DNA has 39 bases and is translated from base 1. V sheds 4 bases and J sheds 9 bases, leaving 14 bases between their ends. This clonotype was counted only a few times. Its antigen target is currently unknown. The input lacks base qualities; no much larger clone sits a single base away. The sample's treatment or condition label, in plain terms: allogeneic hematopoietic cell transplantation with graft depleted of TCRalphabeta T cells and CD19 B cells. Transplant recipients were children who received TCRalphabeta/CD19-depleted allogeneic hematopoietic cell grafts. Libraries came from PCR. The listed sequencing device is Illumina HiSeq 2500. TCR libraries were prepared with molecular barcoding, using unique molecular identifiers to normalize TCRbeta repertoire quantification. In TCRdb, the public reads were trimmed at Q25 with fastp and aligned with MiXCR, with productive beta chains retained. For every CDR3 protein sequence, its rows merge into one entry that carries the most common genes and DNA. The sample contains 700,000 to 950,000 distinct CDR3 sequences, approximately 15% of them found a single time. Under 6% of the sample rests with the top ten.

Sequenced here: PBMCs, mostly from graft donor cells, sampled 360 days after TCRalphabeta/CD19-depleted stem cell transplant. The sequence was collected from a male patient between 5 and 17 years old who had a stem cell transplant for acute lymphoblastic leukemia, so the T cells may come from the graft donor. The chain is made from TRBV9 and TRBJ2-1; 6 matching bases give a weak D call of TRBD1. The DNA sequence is TGTGCCAGCAGCACCCAAGGGGGAGTTGAGCAGTTCTTC. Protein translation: CASSTQGGVEQFF.